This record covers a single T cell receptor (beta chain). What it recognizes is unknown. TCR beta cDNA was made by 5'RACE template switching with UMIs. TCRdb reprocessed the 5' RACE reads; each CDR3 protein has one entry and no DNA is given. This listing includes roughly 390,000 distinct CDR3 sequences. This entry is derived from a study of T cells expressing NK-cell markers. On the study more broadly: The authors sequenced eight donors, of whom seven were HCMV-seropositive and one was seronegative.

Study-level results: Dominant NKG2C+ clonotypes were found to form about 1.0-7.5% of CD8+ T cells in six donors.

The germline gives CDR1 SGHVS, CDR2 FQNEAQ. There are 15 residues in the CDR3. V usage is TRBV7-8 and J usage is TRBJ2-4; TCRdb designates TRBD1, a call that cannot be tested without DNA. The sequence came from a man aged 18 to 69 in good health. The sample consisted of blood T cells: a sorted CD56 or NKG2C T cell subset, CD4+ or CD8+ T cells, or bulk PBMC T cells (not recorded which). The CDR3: CASSSGTLAKNIQYF.